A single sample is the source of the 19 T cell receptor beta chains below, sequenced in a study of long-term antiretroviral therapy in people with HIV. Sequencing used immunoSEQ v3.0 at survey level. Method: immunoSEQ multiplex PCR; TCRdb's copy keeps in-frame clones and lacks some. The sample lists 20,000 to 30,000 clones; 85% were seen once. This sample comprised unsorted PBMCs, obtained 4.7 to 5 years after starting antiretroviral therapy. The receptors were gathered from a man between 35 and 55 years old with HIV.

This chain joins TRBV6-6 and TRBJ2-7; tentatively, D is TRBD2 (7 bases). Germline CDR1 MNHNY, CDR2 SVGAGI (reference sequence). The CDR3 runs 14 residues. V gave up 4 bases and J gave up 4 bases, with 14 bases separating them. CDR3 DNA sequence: TGTGCCAGCAGTTTTTCAGGGGAGGGATACGAGCAGTACTTC. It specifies CASSFSGEGYEQYF.

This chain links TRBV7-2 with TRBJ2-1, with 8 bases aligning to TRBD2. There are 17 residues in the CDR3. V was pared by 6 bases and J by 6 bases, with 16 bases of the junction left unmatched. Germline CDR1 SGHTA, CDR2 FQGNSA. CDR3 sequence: CASSSGQAGARGNEQFF. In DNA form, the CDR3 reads TGTGCCAGCAGTTCCGGCCAAGCGGGAGCAAGGGGCAATGAGCAGTTCTTC. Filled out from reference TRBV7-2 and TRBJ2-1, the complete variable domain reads GAGVSQSPSNKVTEKGKDVELRCDPISGHTALYWYRQSLGQGLEFLIYFQGNSAPDKSGLPSDRFSAERTGGSVSTLTIQRTQQEDSAVYLCASSSGQAGARGNEQFFGPGTRLTVL.

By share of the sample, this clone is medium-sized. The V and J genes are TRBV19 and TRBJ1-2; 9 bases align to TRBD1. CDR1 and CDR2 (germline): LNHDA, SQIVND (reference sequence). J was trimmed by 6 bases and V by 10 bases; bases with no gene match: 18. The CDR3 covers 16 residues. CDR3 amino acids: CATTKRDRASSDGYTF. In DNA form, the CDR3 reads TGTGCCACCACCAAACGGGACAGGGCGTCCAGTGATGGCTACACCTTC.

The chain's CDR3 is CASSRGSQGPPQHF. For the CDR3, the DNA is TGTGCCAGCAGCCGCGGATCACAGGGGCCGCCCCAGCATTTT. This chain links TRBV7-9 with TRBJ1-5; 7 positions match TRBD1. Losses at the gene ends were 5 bases for V and 9 bases for J; bases not matched to a gene: 10. The CDR3 loop spans 14 amino acids. The V gene's germline CDR1 is SEHNR and CDR2 FQNEAQ (reference sequence).

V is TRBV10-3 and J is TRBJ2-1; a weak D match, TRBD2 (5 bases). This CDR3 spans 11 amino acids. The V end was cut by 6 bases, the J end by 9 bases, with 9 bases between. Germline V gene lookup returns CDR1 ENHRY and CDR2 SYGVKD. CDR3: CAISEGSEQFF. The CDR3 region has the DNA TGTGCCATCAGCGAGGGCAGTGAGCAGTTCTTC.

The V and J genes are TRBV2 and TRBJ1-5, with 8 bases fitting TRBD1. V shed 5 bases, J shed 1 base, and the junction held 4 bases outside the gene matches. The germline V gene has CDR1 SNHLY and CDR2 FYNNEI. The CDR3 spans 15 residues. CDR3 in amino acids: CASSTNRGSNQPQHF. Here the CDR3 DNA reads TGTGCCAGCAGTACTAACAGGGGGAGCAATCAGCCCCAGCATTTT.

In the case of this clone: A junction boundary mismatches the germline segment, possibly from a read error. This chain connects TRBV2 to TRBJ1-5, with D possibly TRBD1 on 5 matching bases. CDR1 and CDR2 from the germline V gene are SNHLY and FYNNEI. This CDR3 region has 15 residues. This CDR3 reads CASREDSSDNQPQHF. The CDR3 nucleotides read TGTGCCAGCAGAGAAGACAGTTCCGACAATCAGCCCCAGCATTTT.

The CDR3 region is CASSDRRGIEQFF. The DNA of the CDR3 is TGTGCCAGCAGTGACCGGCGGGGGATTGAGCAGTTCTTC. J is TRBJ2-1 and V is TRBV6-5, with 7 bases lining up with TRBD2. The CDR3 length is 13 residues. Germline CDR1 and CDR2: MNHEY and SVGAGI. J lost 9 bases, V lost 5 bases, and 7 bases had no gene match.

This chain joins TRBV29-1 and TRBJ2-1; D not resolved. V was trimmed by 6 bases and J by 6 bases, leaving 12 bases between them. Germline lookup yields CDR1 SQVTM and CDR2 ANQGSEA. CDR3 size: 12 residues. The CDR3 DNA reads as TGCAGCGTACTTATCTCTCTCAATGAGCAGTTCTTC. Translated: CSVLISLNEQFF.

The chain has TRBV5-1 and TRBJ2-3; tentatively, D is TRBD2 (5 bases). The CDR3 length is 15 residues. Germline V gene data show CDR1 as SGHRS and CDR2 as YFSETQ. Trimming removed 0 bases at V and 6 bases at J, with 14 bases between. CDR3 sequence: CASSLGGIYLDTQYF. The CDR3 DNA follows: TGCGCCAGCAGCTTGGGAGGGATATATCTTGATACGCAGTATTTT.

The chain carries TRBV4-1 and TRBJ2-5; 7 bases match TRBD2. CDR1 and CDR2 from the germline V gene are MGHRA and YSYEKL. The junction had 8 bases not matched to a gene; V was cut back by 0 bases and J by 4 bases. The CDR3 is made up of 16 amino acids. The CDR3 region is CASSQDWGGSAETQYF. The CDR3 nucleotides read TGCGCCAGCAGCCAAGATTGGGGGGGATCGGCAGAGACCCAGTACTTC.

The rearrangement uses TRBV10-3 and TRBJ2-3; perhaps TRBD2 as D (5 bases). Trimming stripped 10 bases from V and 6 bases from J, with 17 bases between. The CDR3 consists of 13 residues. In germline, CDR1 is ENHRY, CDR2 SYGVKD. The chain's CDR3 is CATRTRPGDTQYF. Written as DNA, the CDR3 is TGTGCCACTAGGACTCGACCGGGGGATACGCAGTATTTT.

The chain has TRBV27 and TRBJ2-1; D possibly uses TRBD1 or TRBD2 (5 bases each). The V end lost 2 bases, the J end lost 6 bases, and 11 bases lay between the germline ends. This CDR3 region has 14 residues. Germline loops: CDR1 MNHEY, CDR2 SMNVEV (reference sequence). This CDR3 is CASSLGTTSNEQFF. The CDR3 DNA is TGTGCCAGCAGTTTAGGGACCACGAGCAATGAGCAGTTCTTC.

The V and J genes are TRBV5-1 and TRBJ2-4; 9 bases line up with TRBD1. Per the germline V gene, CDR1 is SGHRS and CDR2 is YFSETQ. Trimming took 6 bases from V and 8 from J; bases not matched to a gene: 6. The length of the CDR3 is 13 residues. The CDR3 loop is CASKRTGGHIQYF. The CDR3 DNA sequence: TGCGCCAGCAAGAGAACAGGGGGCCACATTCAGTACTTC.

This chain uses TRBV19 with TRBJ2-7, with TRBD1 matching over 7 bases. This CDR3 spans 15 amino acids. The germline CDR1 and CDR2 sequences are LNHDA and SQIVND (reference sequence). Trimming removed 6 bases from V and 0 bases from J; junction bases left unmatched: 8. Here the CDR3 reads CASSPRDSSSYEQYF. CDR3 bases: TGTGCCAGTAGCCCACGGGACAGTAGCTCCTACGAGCAGTACTTC.

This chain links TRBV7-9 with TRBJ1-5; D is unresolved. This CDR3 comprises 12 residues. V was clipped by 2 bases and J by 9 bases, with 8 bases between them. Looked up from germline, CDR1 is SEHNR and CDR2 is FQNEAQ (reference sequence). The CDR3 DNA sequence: TGTGCCAGCAGCTTATTTCCAGGGCCCCAGCATTTT. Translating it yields CASSLFPGPQHF.

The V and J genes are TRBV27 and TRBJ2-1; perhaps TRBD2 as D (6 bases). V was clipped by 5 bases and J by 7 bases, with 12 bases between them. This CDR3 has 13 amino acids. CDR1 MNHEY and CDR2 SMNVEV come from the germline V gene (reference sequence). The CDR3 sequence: CASSPPGRNEQFF. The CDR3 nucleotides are TGTGCCAGCAGTCCCCCAGGGAGGAATGAGCAGTTCTTC.

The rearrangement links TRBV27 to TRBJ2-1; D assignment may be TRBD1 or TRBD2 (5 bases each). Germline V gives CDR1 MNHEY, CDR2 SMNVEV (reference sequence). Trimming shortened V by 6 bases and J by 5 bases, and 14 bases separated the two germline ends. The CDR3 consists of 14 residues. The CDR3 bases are TGTGCCAGCAGCGTGGGGACGACTAACAATGAGCAGTTCTTC. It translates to CASSVGTTNNEQFF.

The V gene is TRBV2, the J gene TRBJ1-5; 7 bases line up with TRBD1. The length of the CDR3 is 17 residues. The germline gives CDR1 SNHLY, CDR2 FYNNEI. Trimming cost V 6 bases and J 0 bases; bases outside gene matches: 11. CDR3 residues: CASRRQGGGPSNQPQHF. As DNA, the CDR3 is TGTGCCAGCAGGCGACAGGGCGGAGGGCCTAGCAATCAGCCCCAGCATTTT. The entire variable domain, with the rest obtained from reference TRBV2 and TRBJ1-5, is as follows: EPEVTQTPSHQVTQMGQEVILRCVPISNHLYFYWYRQILGQKVEFLVSFYNNEISEKSEIFDDQFSVERPDGSNFTLKIRSTKLEDSAMYFCASRRQGGGPSNQPQHFGDGTRLSIL.